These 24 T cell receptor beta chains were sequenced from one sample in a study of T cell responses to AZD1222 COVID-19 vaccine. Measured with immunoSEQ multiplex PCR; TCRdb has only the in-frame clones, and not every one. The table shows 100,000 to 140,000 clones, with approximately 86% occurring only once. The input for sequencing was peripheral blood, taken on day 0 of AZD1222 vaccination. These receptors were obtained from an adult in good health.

The DNA of the CDR3 is TGCGCCAGCAGCCTAGGACAGGGGCCAGGGGACTATGGCTACACCTTC. It encodes CASSLGQGPGDYGYTF. This rearrangement joins TRBV5-1 to TRBJ1-2; 9 nucleotides agree with TRBD1. Unmatched junction bases numbered 10, after V lost 4 bases and J lost 3 bases. The CDR3 has 16 amino acids. Germline-derived CDR1 and CDR2 are SGHRS and YFSETQ. Filled out from reference TRBV5-1 and TRBJ1-2, the complete variable domain reads KAGVTQTPRYLIKTRGQQVTLSCSPISGHRSVSWYQQTPGQGLQFLFEYFSETQRNKGNFPGRFSGRQFSNSRSEMNVSTLELGDSALYLCASSLGQGPGDYGYTFGSGTRLTVV.

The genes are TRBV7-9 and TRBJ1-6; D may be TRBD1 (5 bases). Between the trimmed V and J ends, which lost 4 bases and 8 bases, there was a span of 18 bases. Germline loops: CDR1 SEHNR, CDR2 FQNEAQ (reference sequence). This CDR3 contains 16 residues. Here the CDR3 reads CASSWGVTGLYSPLHF. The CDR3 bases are TGTGCCAGCAGCTGGGGGGTTACCGGCTTATATTCACCCCTCCACTTT. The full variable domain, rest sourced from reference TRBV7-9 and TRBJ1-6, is DTGVSQNPRHKITKRGQNVTFRCDPISEHNRLYWYRQTLGQGPEFLTYFQNEAQLEKSRLLSDRFSAERPKGSFSTLEIQRTEQGDSAMYLCASSWGVTGLYSPLHFGNGTRLTVT.

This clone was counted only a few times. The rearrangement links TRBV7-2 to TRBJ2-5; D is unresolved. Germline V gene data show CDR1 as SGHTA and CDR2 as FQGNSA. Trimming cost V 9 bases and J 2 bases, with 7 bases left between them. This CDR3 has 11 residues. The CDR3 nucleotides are TGTGCCAGTGAGGAACAAGAGACCCAGTACTTC. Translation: CASEEQETQYF.

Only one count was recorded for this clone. The DNA for the CDR3 is TGTGCCAGCAGCCTTTTCCCTAGTTTCGGGTCCTACAATGAGCAGTTCTTC. Translated, it gives CASSLFPSFGSYNEQFF. The V gene is TRBV28, the J gene TRBJ2-1; the D is unclear. Trimming pared 6 bases from V and 1 base from J, leaving 19 bases between. This CDR3 contains 17 residues. Germline lookup yields CDR1 MDHEN and CDR2 SYDVKM.

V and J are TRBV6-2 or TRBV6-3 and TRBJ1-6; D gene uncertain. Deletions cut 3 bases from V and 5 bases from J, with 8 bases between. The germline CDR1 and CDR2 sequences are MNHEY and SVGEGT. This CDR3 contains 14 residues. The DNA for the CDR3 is TGTGCCAGCAGTTATCGGACCGATAATTCACCCCTCCACTTT. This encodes CASSYRTDNSPLHF.

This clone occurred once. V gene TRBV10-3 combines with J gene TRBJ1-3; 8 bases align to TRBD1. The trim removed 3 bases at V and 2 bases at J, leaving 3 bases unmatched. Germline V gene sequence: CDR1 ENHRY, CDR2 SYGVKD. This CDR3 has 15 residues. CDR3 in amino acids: CAISDATGAGNTIYF. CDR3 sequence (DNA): TGTGCCATCAGTGATGCGACAGGGGCTGGAAACACCATATATTTT.

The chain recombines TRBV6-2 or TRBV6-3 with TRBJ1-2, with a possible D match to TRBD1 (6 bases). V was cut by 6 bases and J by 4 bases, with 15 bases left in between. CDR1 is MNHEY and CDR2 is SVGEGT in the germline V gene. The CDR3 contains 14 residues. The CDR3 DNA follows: TGTGCCAGCAGCCCGACAGGAGACCTCTATGGCTACACCTTC. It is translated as CASSPTGDLYGYTF.

Here the CDR3 DNA reads TGTGCCAGCAGCCCTGACGGGATGGGAAAGACCCAGTACTTC. Translated, it gives CASSPDGMGKTQYF. J is TRBJ2-5 and V is TRBV7-3, with D tentatively TRBD2 (5 bases). Trimming left V 5 bases short and J 6 bases short, with 16 bases between. Germline assignment: CDR1 SGHTA and CDR2 FQGTGA. This CDR3 contains 14 residues.

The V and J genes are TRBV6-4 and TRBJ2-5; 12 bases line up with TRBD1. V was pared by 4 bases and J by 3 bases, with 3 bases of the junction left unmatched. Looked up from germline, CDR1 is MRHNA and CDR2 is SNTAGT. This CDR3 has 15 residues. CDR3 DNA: TGTGCCAGCAGTGCCGGGACAGGGGGCGAAGAGACCCAGTACTTC. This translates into CASSAGTGGEETQYF.

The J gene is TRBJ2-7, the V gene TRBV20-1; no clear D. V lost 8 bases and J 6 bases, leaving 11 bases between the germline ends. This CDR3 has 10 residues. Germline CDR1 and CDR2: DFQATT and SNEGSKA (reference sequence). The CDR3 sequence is CSHQRVEQYF. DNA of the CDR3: TGCAGTCACCAAAGAGTCGAGCAGTACTTC.

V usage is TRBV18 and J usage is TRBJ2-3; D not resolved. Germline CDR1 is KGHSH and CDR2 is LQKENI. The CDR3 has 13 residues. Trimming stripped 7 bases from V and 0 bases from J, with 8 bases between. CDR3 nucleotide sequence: TGTGCCAGCTACACGACTAGCACAGATACGCAGTATTTT. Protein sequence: CASYTTSTDTQYF.

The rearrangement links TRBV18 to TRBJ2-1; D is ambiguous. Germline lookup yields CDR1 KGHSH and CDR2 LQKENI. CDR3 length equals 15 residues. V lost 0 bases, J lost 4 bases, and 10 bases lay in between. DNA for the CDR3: TGTGCCAGCTCACCACCGTTGGTCGTATACAATGAGCAGTTCTTC. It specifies CASSPPLVVYNEQFF.

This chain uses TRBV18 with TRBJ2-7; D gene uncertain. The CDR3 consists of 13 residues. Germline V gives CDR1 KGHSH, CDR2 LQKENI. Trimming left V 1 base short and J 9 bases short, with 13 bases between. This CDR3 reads CASSPRGFLGQYF. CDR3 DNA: TGTGCCAGCTCACCACGAGGCTTCCTGGGGCAGTACTTC.

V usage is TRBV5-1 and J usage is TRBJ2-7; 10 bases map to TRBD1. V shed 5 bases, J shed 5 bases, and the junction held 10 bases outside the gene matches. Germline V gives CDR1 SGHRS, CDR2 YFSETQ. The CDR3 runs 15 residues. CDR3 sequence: CASRSGTGAYNEQYF. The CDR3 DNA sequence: TGCGCCAGCAGATCCGGGACAGGGGCTTACAACGAGCAGTACTTC.

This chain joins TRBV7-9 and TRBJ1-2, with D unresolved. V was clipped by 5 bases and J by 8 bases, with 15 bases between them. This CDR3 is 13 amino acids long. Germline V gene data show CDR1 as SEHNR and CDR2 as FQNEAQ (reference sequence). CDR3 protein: CASSKNEARGYTF. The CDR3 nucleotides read TGTGCCAGCAGCAAAAACGAGGCTCGGGGCTACACCTTC.

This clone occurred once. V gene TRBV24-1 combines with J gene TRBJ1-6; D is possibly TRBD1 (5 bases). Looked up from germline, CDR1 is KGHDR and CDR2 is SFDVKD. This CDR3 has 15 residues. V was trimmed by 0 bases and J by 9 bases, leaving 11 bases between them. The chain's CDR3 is CATSDLRGLGSPLHF. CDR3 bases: TGTGCCACCAGTGATTTGAGGGGACTGGGTTCACCCCTCCACTTT.

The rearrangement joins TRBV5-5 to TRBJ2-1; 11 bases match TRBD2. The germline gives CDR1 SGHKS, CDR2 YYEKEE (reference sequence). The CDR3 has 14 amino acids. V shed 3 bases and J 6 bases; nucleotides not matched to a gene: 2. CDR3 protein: CASSSGLAGNEQFF. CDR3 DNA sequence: TGTGCCAGCAGCTCCGGACTAGCGGGCAATGAGCAGTTCTTC.

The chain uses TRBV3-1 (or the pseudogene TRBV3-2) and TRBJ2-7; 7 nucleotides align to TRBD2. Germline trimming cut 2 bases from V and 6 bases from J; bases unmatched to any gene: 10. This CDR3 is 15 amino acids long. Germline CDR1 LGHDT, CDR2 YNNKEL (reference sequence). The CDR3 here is CASSQKGLGRTEQYF. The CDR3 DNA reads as TGTGCCAGCAGCCAAAAAGGACTAGGAAGGACCGAGCAGTACTTC.

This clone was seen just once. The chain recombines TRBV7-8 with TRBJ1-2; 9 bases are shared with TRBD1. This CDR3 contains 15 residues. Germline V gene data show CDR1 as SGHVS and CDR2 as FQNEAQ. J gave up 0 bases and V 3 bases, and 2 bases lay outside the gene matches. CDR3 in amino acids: CASSLGQGANYGYTF. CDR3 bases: TGTGCCAGCAGCTTGGGACAGGGAGCTAACTATGGCTACACCTTC. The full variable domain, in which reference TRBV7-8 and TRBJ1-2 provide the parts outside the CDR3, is GAGVSQSPRYKVAKRGQDVALRCDPISGHVSLFWYQQALGQGPEFLTYFQNEAQLDKSGLPSDRFFAERPEGSVSTLKIQRTQQEDSAVYLCASSLGQGANYGYTFGSGTRLTVV.

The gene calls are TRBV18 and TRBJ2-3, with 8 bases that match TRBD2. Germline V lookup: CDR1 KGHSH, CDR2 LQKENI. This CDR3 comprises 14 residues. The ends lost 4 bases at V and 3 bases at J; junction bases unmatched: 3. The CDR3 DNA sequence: TGTGCCAGCTCACTAGGGACTAGAACAGATACGCAGTATTTT. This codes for CASSLGTRTDTQYF.

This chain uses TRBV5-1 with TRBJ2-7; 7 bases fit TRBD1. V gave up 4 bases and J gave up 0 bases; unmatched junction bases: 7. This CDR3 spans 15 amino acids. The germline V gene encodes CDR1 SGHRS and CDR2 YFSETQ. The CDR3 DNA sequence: TGCGCCAGCAGCAGAGGGACAGTTGGCTCCTACGAGCAGTACTTC. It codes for CASSRGTVGSYEQYF.

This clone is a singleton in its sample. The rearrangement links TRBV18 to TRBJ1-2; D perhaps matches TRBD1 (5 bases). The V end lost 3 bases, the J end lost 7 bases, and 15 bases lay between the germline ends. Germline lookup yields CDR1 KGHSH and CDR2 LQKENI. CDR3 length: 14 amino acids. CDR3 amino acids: CASSPKFGTAGYTF. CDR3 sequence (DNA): TGTGCCAGCTCACCGAAATTTGGGACGGCTGGCTACACCTTC.

The CDR3 nucleotides read TGTGCCAGCTCACCCCCGTGGGCTCAAGAGACCCAGTACTTC. Translated: CASSPPWAQETQYF. This chain joins TRBV18 and TRBJ2-5; D gene uncertain. The CDR3 contains 14 residues. V shed 3 bases and J shed 2 bases, with 10 bases lying between them. Germline V gene data show CDR1 as KGHSH and CDR2 as LQKENI.

DNA of the CDR3: TGCGCCAGCAGCCAGGGGGCTGGCACTGAAGCTTTCTTT. It is translated as CASSQGAGTEAFF. The rearrangement joins TRBV4-3 to TRBJ1-1, with D perhaps matching TRBD1 (6 bases). Germline CDR1 is LGHNA and CDR2 is YSLEER. This CDR3 has 13 residues. Trimming stripped 3 bases from V and 4 bases from J, with 9 bases between.